The 21 T cell receptor beta chains in this list originate from one sample, sequenced in a study of regulatory T cells in long-lasting Graves disease. Time point: persistent/refractory GD, antithyroid drugs over 5 years with positive TRAb. PBMCs were the source of the RNA used for TCR sequencing. Investigators prepared the TCR beta libraries by applying iRepertoire HTBI primers and Arm-PCR of CDR3 regions. TCRdb processed the multiplex PCR reads anew with MiXCR; each CDR3 protein has one entry. Counted here are hundreds of thousands of distinct CDR3 sequences, around 23% occurring once; the ten biggest clones make up more than 13%. The material sequenced was peripheral blood mononuclear cells (PBMCs), taken when the disease was refractory, from a patient treated with antithyroid drugs. The receptors derive from a female donor with Graves disease.

This clonotype was observed a few times. This chain links TRBV7-3 with TRBJ2-3, with TRBD2 identical over 9 bases. The germline V gene encodes CDR1 SGHTA and CDR2 FQGTGA. The length of the CDR3 is 15 residues. V was clipped by 1 base and J by 5 bases; unmatched bases: 4. The chain's CDR3 is CASSLRLAGIDTQYF. CDR3 bases: TGTGCCAGCAGCTTAAGGCTAGCGGGAATAGATACGCAGTATTTT.

This chain uses TRBV2 with TRBJ2-1; D possibly corresponds to TRBD2 (6 bases). Trimming cost V 10 bases and J 5 bases, with 18 bases left between them. The CDR3 has 14 residues. CDR1 and CDR2 from the germline V gene are SNHLY and FYNNEI. CDR3 in DNA: TGTGCCACTAGCCTAGCGAGTTTAAACAATGAGCAGTTCTTC. It specifies CATSLASLNNEQFF.

This clonotype was seen repeatedly, ten times or more. This chain links TRBV20-1 with TRBJ2-5; D is possibly TRBD2 (5 bases). The CDR3 has 14 amino acids. The V gene lost 4 bases and the J gene lost 0 bases, with 12 bases spanning the gap. Germline V lookup: CDR1 DFQATT, CDR2 SNEGSKA (reference sequence). CDR3 sequence: CSATRTDYQETQYF. CDR3 in DNA: TGCAGTGCTACAAGGACTGATTACCAAGAGACCCAGTACTTC.

The chain joins TRBV29-1 to TRBJ1-2; a weak D match, TRBD1 (5 bases). Germline values: CDR1 SQVTM, CDR2 ANQGSEA. V lost 6 bases, J lost 8 bases, and 13 bases lay in between. There are 11 residues in the CDR3. This CDR3 is CSVESGRGYTF. CDR3 nucleotide sequence: TGCAGCGTCGAATCAGGGCGCGGCTACACCTTC.

This clonotype was seen at least ten times. The chain joins TRBV20-1 to TRBJ2-5; D might be TRBD1 (6 bases). CDR3 length equals 14 residues. Germline CDR1 reads DFQATT; CDR2 reads SNEGSKA (reference sequence). Trimming left V 3 bases short and J 1 base short, with 12 bases between. The chain's CDR3 is CSARVGASQETQYF. In DNA, the CDR3 is TGCAGTGCTAGGGTGGGGGCTTCCCAAGAGACCCAGTACTTC.

J is TRBJ2-5 and V is TRBV6-5; D might be TRBD1 (7 bases). CDR1 is MNHEY, CDR2 SVGAGI, per germline. CDR3 size: 17 residues. The V and J ends lost 2 bases and 5 bases respectively, with 21 bases between them. Here the CDR3 DNA reads TGTGCCAGCAGTTACGGAGGGACAGCAAGAAGGGGGGAGACCCAGTACTTC. Translating it yields CASSYGGTARRGETQYF.

Ten or more counts support this clonotype. This chain links TRBV7-2 with TRBJ2-5, with D unclear. The CDR3 extends over 13 amino acids. Per the germline V gene, CDR1 is SGHTA and CDR2 is FQGNSA. V dropped 5 bases and J dropped 3 bases, with 10 bases sitting between them. The CDR3 DNA reads TGTGCCAGCAGCGGCCGGACGGAAGAGACCCAGTACTTC. Translating it yields CASSGRTEETQYF.

This clonotype has a count of ten or more. The rearrangement links TRBV20-1 to TRBJ2-7, with a weak D call TRBD1 (5 bases). This CDR3 contains 12 residues. Germline-derived CDR1 and CDR2 are DFQATT and SNEGSKA (reference sequence). V lost 6 bases, J lost 1 base, and 10 bases lay in between. The CDR3 spells CSAVRGSYEQYF. In DNA, the CDR3 is TGCAGTGCGGTTAGGGGTTCCTACGAGCAGTACTTC.

This clonotype was seen at least ten times. The chain couples TRBV12-3 or TRBV12-4 to TRBJ1-3; TRBD1 matches 9 bases. With V trimmed by 6 bases and J by 6 bases, 6 bases remained unmatched. The CDR3 totals 14 residues. The CDR3: CASSATGGPNTIYF. The CDR3 coding sequence is TGTGCCAGCAGCGCCACAGGGGGCCCAAACACCATATATTTT.

The chain is built from TRBV18 and TRBJ2-4; possibly TRBD1 for D (6 bases). The germline CDR1 and CDR2 sequences are KGHSH and LQKENI. The CDR3 length is 13 residues. Trimming left V 3 bases short and J 5 bases short, with 8 bases between. CDR3 bases: TGTGCCAGCTCACCCGGACAGCAAAACATTCAGTACTTC. Its protein is CASSPGQQNIQYF.

The chain employs TRBV4-1 and TRBJ1-1; tentative D call: TRBD1 (6 bases). Trimming removed 0 bases at V and 1 base at J, with 18 bases between. From germline, CDR1 is MGHRA and CDR2 YSYEKL. This CDR3 is 18 amino acids long. The CDR3 DNA reads TGCGCCAGCAGCCAAGATCGACCACAGGGTCTGAGGAACACTGAAGCTTTCTTT. Protein sequence: CASSQDRPQGLRNTEAFF.

V and J are TRBV10-2 and TRBJ1-2; D remains ambiguous. The CDR3 sequence is 13 residues long. Germline V gene lookup returns CDR1 WSHSY and CDR2 SAAADI. V lost 2 bases and J lost 3, with 7 bases in between. The DNA of the CDR3 is TGCGCCAGCAGTGAGGCGCCTTACTATGGCTACACCTTC. Translated, it gives CASSEAPYYGYTF.

This clonotype was seen a handful of times. The gene calls are TRBV2 and TRBJ1-3, with D possibly TRBD1 on 6 matching bases. The germline V gene encodes CDR1 SNHLY and CDR2 FYNNEI. The CDR3 is 13 residues long. Deletions cut 10 bases from V and 4 bases from J, with 14 bases between. The CDR3, as DNA: TGTGCCAACATCCCAGGGGACGGAAACACCATATATTTT. Translated: CANIPGDGNTIYF.

The V call is TRBV7-3, the J call TRBJ2-2; TRBD2 is a possible D gene (5 bases). Trimming removed 4 bases from V and 5 bases from J, with 14 bases in between. The CDR3 contains 15 residues. Germline loops: CDR1 SGHTA, CDR2 FQGTGA. The CDR3 DNA reads TGTGCCAGCAGCTCAACCGGACGGGGAACCGGGGAGCTGTTTTTT. Amino acid sequence: CASSSTGRGTGELFF.

This chain links TRBV28 with TRBJ2-3; D might be TRBD1 (5 bases). This CDR3 comprises 16 residues. Germline V gene sequence: CDR1 MDHEN, CDR2 SYDVKM. Trimming removed 6 bases at V and 5 bases at J, with 21 bases between. The CDR3 spells CASSPSRTVRGDTQYF. The CDR3 DNA reads TGTGCCAGCAGCCCCAGTAGGACCGTTAGGGGAGATACGCAGTATTTT.

This clonotype was seen ten or more times. J is TRBJ2-5 and V is TRBV27; 10 bases are a match to TRBD2. This CDR3 comprises 15 residues. The trim removed 6 bases at V and 4 bases at J, leaving 8 bases unmatched. Germline CDR1 is MNHEY and CDR2 is SMNVEV (reference sequence). As DNA, the CDR3 is TGTGCCAGCAGAAGAAAGCGGGAGGGCCGAGAGACCCAGTACTTC. This sequence encodes CASRRKREGRETQYF.

This clonotype was recorded many times. The chain combines TRBV28 with TRBJ1-5; TRBD1 aligns across 9 bases. V was pared by 3 bases and J by 13 bases, with 10 bases of the junction left unmatched. This CDR3 is built from 14 residues. CDR1 is MDHEN, CDR2 SYDVKM, per germline. CDR3 residues: CASSFADRGLYQHF. DNA for the CDR3: TGTGCCAGCAGTTTCGCGGACAGGGGCCTCTATCAGCATTTT.

The sample holds a few counts of this clonotype. DNA for the CDR3: TGTGCCAGCAGTGAACTGGACCGATTCCAGCCCCAGCATTTT. This codes for CASSELDRFQPQHF. This rearrangement joins TRBV6-2 or TRBV6-3 to TRBJ1-5; D unresolved. The CDR3 consists of 14 residues. Germline V CDR1 and CDR2: MNHEY, SVGEGT. Trimming took off 5 bases at V and 7 bases at J, with 15 bases between the two ends.

The V gene is TRBV6-5, the J gene TRBJ1-1, with D perhaps TRBD1 (6 bases). V shed 0 bases and J shed 1 base, with 9 bases lying between them. The CDR3 is 15 amino acids. The germline V gene encodes CDR1 MNHEY and CDR2 SVGAGI. The CDR3 is CASSYSLDRNTEAFF. The CDR3 nucleotides are TGTGCCAGCAGTTACTCGCTGGACAGGAACACTGAAGCTTTCTTT.

This clonotype was recorded a few times. The chain uses TRBV5-1 and TRBJ1-2; no clear D. V was clipped by 0 bases and J by 1 base, with 7 bases between them. Germline CDR1 and CDR2: SGHRS and YFSETQ. CDR3 length: 14 amino acids. As DNA, the CDR3 is TGCGCCAGCAGCTTGGAATCGGGTAACTATGGCTACACCTTC. Translating gives CASSLESGNYGYTF.

The sample holds many counts of this clonotype. The J gene is TRBJ2-5, the V gene TRBV27; TRBD1 aligns across 8 bases. The CDR3 is 13 residues long. Looked up from germline, CDR1 is MNHEY and CDR2 is SMNVEV (reference sequence). V shed 4 bases and J 4 bases; nucleotides not matched to a gene: 2. The DNA of the CDR3 is TGTGCCAGCAGTTCAGGGGGCCGAGAGACCCAGTACTTC. This translates into CASSSGGRETQYF.